The rows below give T cell receptor beta chains drawn from one sample of a study of identical twins. TCRdb re-analysed the 5' RACE reads in MiXCR, keeping a single row per CDR3 protein. The sample yields roughly 250,000 distinct CDR3 sequences, 7% seen once. The data also belong to a second study, concerning yellow fever vaccine responses in identical twins.

Input material: memory (CD45RO+) T cells sorted from blood. The receptors were sampled from a woman between 18 and 29 years old in good health. CDR3s include the opening cysteine and the closing phenylalanine or tryptophan. A D gene is named only where the DNA matches it firmly. A row's size may be missing; if present it is once, few, many or a size class.

clone_size	v_call	j_call	d_call	cdr3_aa	cdr3_nt
many	TRBV20-1	TRBJ1-2	.	CSAMVVPGYTF	TGCAGTGCTATGGTAGTGCCTGGCTACACCTTC
.	TRBV7-3	TRBJ2-5	TRBD2	CASSPGTSEETQYF	TGTGCCAGCAGTCCCGGGACTAGCGAAGAGACCCAGTACTTC
few	TRBV20-1	TRBJ2-7	TRBD2	CCARERVLADSSYEQYF	TGCTGTGCTAGAGAACGGGTTCTAGCGGATAGCTCCTACGAGCAGTACTTC
few	TRBV9	TRBJ2-1	.	CASSVNPSYNEQFF	TGTGCCAGCAGCGTAAACCCCTCCTACAATGAGCAGTTCTTC
many	TRBV4-1	TRBJ2-2	.	CASSQRLGFPGELFF	TGCGCCAGCAGCCAACGCCTGGGGTTTCCCGGGGAGCTGTTTTTT
.	TRBV20-1	TRBJ1-5	.	CSARVIRFQDQESGYQPQHF	TGCAGTGCTAGAGTGATAAGATTTCAGGATCAGGAATCGGGATATCAGCCCCAGCATTTT
.	TRBV7-2	TRBJ1-2	TRBD1	CASSFLQGAGGYTF	TGTGCCAGCAGCTTTCTACAGGGGGCAGGGGGCTACACCTTC
many	TRBV12-3/TRBV12-4	TRBJ2-7	.	CASSSGTSRTTNYEQYF	TGTGCCAGCAGCTCAGGGACTTCTCGCACCACCAACTACGAGCAGTACTTC
many	TRBV6-1	TRBJ1-5	.	CASNFAGSNQPQHF	TGTGCCAGCAACTTCGCAGGGAGCAATCAGCCCCAGCATTTT
.	TRBV20-1	TRBJ2-2	.	CSVQGLGDTGELFF	TGCAGTGTTCAGGGACTGGGAGACACCGGGGAGCTGTTTTTT
few	TRBV15	TRBJ1-4	.	CATSDPGTRKGGEKLFF	TGTGCCACCAGCGACCCCGGGACCCGGAAAGGAGGCGAAAAACTGTTTTTT
few	TRBV7-2	TRBJ2-1	.	CASSLTGTTTKYNEQFF	TGTGCCAGCAGCTTAACCGGGACAACCACAAAGTACAATGAGCAGTTCTTC
.	TRBV27	TRBJ2-3	TRBD2	CASRPRTSGSKDTQYF	TGTGCCAGCAGGCCCCGGACTAGCGGGAGCAAAGATACGCAGTATTTT
many	TRBV6-1	TRBJ1-2	TRBD1	CASSNDRGHQEGYTF	TGTGCCAGCAGCAACGACAGGGGGCATCAAGAAGGCTACACCTTC
many	TRBV3-1	TRBJ2-5	TRBD2	CASSLRLADEETQYF	TGTGCCAGCAGCTTGCGACTAGCGGATGAAGAGACCCAGTACTTC
many	TRBV28	TRBJ2-7	TRBD1	CASSFSGTGGGLGTYEQYF	TGTGCCAGCAGTTTCTCCGGGACAGGGGGCGGATTGGGTACCTACGAGCAGTACTTC
many	TRBV7-3	TRBJ2-1	TRBD2	CASSWSGANYNEQFF	TGTGCCAGCAGTTGGAGCGGGGCAAACTACAATGAGCAGTTCTTC
.	TRBV5-1	TRBJ2-5	.	CASSLPQGIPGETQYF	TGCGCCAGCAGCCTGCCGCAAGGAATCCCCGGAGAGACCCAGTACTTC
many	TRBV4-1	TRBJ2-7	.	CASSQEGGVLGEQYF	TGCGCCAGCAGCCAAGAGGGTGGGGTCTTGGGGGAGCAGTACTTC
many	TRBV7-7	TRBJ2-1	TRBD2	CASSLTRTSGGFGVNEQFF	TGTGCCAGCAGCTTAACACGGACTAGCGGGGGATTCGGGGTGAATGAGCAGTTCTTC
few	TRBV10-2	TRBJ2-7	.	CASSQQGWQYF	TGCGCCAGCAGCCAGCAGGGTTGGCAGTACTTC
many	TRBV27	TRBJ1-1	.	CASSLSSAPLGTGEAFF	TGTGCCAGCAGTTTATCTTCAGCCCCCCTAGGCACCGGGGAAGCTTTCTTT
.	TRBV7-2	TRBJ2-5	TRBD1	CASSPRTGLGQETQYF	TGTGCCAGCAGCCCCCGGACAGGGTTGGGGCAAGAGACCCAGTACTTC
many	TRBV6-2/TRBV6-3	TRBJ2-1	.	CASSWGQAYNEQFF	TGTGCCAGCAGTTGGGGGCAGGCCTACAATGAGCAGTTCTTC
many	TRBV5-1	TRBJ2-3	.	CASSFEGGTDTQYF	TGCGCCAGCAGCTTTGAGGGGGGCACAGATACGCAGTATTTT
few	TRBV24-1	TRBJ2-2	.	CATSDPQNPTGLVNTGELFF	TGTGCCACCAGTGATCCACAGAACCCCACAGGTCTGGTTAACACCGGGGAGCTGTTTTTT
.	TRBV5-8	TRBJ2-1	.	CASTPQNTYNEQFF	TGTGCCAGCACCCCACAAAACACCTACAATGAGCAGTTCTTC
.	TRBV4-2	TRBJ2-3	TRBD2	CASSQGGLAGAATQYF	TGTGCCAGCAGCCAAGGGGGACTAGCGGGGGCGGCTACGCAGTATTTT
many	TRBV29-1	TRBJ2-3	.	CSVEGATGHTDTQYF	TGCAGCGTTGAGGGGGCGACAGGACACACAGATACGCAGTATTTT
.	TRBV7-9	TRBJ2-2	.	CASSLGTETTGELFF	TGTGCCAGCAGCTTAGGAACAGAGACCACCGGGGAGCTGTTTTTT
many	TRBV5-1	TRBJ2-1	TRBD1	CASSPTPGQGGSYNEQFF	TGCGCCAGCAGCCCTACTCCGGGACAGGGGGGGTCCTACAATGAGCAGTTCTTC
many	TRBV29-1	TRBJ2-7	TRBD1	CSVGGDRGKNIYEQYF	TGCAGCGTCGGGGGTGACAGGGGAAAGAATATCTACGAGCAGTACTTC
many	TRBV3-1	TRBJ2-1	.	CASSLGDGSYNEQFF	TGTGCCAGCAGCCTCGGGGACGGTTCCTACAATGAGCAGTTCTTC